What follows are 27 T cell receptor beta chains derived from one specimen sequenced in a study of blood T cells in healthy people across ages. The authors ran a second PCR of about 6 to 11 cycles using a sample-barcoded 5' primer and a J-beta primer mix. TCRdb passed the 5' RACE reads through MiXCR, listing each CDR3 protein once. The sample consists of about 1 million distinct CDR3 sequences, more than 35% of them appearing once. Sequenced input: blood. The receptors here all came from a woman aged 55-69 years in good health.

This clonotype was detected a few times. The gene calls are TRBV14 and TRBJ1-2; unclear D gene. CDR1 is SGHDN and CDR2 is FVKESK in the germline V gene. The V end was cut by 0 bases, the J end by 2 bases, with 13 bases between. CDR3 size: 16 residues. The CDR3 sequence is CASSQDRSGRNYGYTF. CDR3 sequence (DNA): TGTGCCAGCAGCCAAGATCGGTCTGGCAGGAACTATGGCTACACCTTC. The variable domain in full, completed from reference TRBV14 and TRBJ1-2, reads EAGVTQFPSHSVIEKGQTVTLRCDPISGHDNLYWYRRVMGKEIKFLLHFVKESKQDESGMPNNRFLAERTGGTYSTLKVQPAELEDSGVYFCASSQDRSGRNYGYTFGSGTRLTVV.

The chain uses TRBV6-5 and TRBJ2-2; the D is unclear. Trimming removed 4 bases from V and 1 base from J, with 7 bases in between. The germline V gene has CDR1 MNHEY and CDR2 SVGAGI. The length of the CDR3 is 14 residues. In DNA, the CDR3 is TGTGCCAGCAGTTTGAGCGAGAACACCGGGGAGCTGTTTTTT. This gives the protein CASSLSENTGELFF.

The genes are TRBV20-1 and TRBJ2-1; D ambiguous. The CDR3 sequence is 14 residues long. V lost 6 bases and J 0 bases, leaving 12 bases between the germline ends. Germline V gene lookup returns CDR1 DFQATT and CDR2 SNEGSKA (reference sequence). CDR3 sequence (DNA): TGCAGTGCCCCGAGCCGCGTCTCCTACAATGAGCAGTTCTTC. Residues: CSAPSRVSYNEQFF.

Here the CDR3 reads CASSLAGHINEQFF. The CDR3 DNA follows: TGTGCCAGCAGCTTAGCCGGACACATTAATGAGCAGTTCTTC. The V call is TRBV7-9, the J call TRBJ2-1, with a possible D match to TRBD1 (5 bases). This CDR3 has 14 amino acids. V was cut by 0 bases and J by 7 bases, with 10 bases left in between. Germline lookup yields CDR1 SEHNR and CDR2 FQNEAQ (reference sequence).

For the CDR3, the DNA is TGTGCCAGCAGTGAAGTGGACGGGACCTACGAGCAGTACTTC. This encodes CASSEVDGTYEQYF. The chain uses TRBV6-1 and TRBJ2-4, with D possibly being TRBD2 (5 bases). The J call may be faulty, since TRBJ2-7 better matches the DNA end. Per the germline V gene, CDR1 is MNHNS and CDR2 is SASEGT. The CDR3 has 14 amino acids.

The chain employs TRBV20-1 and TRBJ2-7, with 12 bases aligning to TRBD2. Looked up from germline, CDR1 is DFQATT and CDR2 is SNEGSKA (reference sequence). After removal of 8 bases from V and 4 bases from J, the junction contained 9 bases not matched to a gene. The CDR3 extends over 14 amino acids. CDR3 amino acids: CSTTRTSGTYEQYF. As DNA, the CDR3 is TGCAGTACCACCAGGACTAGCGGGACTTACGAGCAGTACTTC.

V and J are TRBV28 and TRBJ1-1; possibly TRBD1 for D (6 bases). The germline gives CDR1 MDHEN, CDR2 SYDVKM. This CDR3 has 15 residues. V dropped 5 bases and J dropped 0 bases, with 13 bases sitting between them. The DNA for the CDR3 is TGTGCCAGCAGTCCGTCGCAGGGGTTGAACACTGAAGCTTTCTTT. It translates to CASSPSQGLNTEAFF.

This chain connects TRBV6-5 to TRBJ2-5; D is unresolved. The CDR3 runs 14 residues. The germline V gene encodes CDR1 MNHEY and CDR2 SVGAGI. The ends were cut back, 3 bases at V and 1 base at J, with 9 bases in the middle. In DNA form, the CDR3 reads TGTGCCAGCAGTTATACCTTTCCCCAAGAGACCCAGTACTTC. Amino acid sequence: CASSYTFPQETQYF.

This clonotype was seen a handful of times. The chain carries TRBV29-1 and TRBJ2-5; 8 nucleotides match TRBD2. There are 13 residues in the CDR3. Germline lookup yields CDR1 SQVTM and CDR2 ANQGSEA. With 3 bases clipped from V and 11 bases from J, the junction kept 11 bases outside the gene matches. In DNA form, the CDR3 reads TGCAGCGTTGAGCTCGGACTAGCTGGTGAGCAGTACTTC. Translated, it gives CSVELGLAGEQYF.

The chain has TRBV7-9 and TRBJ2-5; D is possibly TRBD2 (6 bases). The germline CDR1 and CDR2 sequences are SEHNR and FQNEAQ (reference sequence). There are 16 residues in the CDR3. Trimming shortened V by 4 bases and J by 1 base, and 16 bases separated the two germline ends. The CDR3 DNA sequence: TGTGCCAGCAGCTCCCCGCGGGACGAGAGCCAAGAGACCCAGTACTTC. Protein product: CASSSPRDESQETQYF.

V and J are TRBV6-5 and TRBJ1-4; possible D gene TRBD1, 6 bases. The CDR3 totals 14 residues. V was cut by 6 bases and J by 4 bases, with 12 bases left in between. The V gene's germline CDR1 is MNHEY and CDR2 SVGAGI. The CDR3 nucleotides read TGTGCCAGCAGGTGGGGGCAGGGTAATGAAAAACTGTTTTTT. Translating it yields CASRWGQGNEKLFF.

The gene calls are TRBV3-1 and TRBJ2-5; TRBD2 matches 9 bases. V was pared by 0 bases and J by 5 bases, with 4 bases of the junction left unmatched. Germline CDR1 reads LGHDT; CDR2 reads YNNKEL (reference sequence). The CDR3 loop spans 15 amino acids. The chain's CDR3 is CASSQDGGRAETQYF. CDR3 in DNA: TGTGCCAGCAGCCAAGACGGCGGGAGGGCGGAGACCCAGTACTTC.

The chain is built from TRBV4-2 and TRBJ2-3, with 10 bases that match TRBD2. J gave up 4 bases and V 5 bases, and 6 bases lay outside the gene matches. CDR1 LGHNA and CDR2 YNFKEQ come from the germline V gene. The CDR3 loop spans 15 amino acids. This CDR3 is CASSILAGVADTQYF. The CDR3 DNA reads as TGTGCCAGCAGCATTCTAGCGGGAGTGGCAGATACGCAGTATTTT.

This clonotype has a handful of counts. The DNA for the CDR3 is TGCAGTGCTCCGCACTCGGCGAACTACAATGAGCAGTTCTTC. Its protein is CSAPHSANYNEQFF. The chain combines TRBV20-1 with TRBJ2-1; D is uncertain. From germline, CDR1 is DFQATT and CDR2 SNEGSKA (reference sequence). Trimming left V 5 bases short and J 3 bases short, with 14 bases between. The CDR3 sequence is 14 residues long.

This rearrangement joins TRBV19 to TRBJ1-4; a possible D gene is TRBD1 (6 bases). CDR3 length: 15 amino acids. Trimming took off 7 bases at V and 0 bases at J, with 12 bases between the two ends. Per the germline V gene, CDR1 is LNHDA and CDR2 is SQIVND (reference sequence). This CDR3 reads CASTAGGATNEKLFF. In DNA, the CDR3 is TGTGCCAGTACCGCCGGGGGCGCAACTAATGAAAAACTGTTTTTT. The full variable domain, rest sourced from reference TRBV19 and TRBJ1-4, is DGGITQSPKYLFRKEGQNVTLSCEQNLNHDAMYWYRQDPGQGLRLIYYSQIVNDFQKGDIAEGYSVSREKKESFPLTVTSAQKNPTAFYLCASTAGGATNEKLFFGSGTQLSVL.

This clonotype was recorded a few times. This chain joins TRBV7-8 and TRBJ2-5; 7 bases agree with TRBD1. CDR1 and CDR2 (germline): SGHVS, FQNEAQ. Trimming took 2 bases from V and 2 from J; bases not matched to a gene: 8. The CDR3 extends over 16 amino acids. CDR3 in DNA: TGTGCCAGCAGCTTAACAAAACAGGGGATACAAGAGACCCAGTACTTC. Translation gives CASSLTKQGIQETQYF.

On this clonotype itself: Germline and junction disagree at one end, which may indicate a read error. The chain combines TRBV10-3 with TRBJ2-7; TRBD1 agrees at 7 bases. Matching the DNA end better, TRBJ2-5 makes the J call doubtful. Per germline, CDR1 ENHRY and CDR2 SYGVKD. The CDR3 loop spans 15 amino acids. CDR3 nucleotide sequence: TGTGCCACCAGTGACCCCGGGACAGCCCAAGGGACCCAGTACTTC. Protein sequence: CATSDPGTAQGTQYF.

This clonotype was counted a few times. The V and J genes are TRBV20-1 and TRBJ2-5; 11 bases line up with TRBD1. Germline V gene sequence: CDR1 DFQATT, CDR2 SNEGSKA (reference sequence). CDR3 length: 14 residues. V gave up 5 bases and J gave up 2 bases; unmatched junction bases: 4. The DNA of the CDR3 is TGCAGTGCTTCCGGACAGGGGGCACAAGAGACCCAGTACTTC. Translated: CSASGQGAQETQYF.

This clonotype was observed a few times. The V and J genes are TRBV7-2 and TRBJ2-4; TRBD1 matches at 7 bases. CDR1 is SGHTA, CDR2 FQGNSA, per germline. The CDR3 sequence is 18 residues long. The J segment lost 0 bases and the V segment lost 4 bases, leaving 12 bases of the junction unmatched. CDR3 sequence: CASSSGADRVLAKNIQYF. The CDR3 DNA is TGTGCCAGCAGCTCCGGAGCTGACAGGGTACTAGCCAAAAACATTCAGTACTTC. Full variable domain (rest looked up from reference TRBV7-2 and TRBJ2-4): GAGVSQSPSNKVTEKGKDVELRCDPISGHTALYWYRQSLGQGLEFLIYFQGNSAPDKSGLPSDRFSAERTGGSVSTLTIQRTQQEDSAVYLCASSSGADRVLAKNIQYFGAGTRLSVL.

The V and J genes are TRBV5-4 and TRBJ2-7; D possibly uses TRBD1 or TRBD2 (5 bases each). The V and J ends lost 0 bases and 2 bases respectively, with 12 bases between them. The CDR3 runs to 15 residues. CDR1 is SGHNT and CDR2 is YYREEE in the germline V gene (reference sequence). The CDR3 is CASSLAPRETYEQYF. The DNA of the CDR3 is TGTGCCAGCAGCTTGGCCCCCAGGGAGACCTACGAGCAGTACTTC.

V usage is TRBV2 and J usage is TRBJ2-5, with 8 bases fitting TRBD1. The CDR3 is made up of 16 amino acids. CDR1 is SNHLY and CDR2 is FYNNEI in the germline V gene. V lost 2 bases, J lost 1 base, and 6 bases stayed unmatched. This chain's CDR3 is CASSEIGQGIQETQYF. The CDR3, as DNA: TGTGCCAGCAGTGAAATAGGACAGGGTATCCAAGAGACCCAGTACTTC.

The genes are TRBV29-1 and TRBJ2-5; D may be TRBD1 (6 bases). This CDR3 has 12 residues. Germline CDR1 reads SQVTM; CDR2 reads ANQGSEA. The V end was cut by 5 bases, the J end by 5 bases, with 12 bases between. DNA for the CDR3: TGCAGCGTTCGCCGGACAGCGGAGACCCAGTACTTC. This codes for CSVRRTAETQYF.

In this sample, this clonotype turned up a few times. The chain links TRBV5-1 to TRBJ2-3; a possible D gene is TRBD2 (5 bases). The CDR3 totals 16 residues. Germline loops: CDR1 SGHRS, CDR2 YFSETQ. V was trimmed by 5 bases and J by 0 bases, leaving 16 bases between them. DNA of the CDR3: TGCGCCAGCAGGAGTTCTAGCAACCCTAGCACAGATACGCAGTATTTT. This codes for CASRSSSNPSTDTQYF.

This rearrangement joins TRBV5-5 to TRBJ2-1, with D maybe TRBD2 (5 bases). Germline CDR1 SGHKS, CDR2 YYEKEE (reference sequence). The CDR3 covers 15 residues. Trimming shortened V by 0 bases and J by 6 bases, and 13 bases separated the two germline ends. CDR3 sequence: CASSLGGVVLNEQFF. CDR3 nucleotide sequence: TGTGCCAGCAGCTTGGGGGGAGTAGTCCTCAATGAGCAGTTCTTC.

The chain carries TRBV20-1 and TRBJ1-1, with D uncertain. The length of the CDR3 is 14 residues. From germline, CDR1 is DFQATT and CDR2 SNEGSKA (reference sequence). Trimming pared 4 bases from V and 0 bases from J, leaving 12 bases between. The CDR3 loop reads CSAKDFKMNTEAFF. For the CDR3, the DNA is TGCAGTGCTAAGGATTTTAAGATGAACACTGAAGCTTTCTTT.

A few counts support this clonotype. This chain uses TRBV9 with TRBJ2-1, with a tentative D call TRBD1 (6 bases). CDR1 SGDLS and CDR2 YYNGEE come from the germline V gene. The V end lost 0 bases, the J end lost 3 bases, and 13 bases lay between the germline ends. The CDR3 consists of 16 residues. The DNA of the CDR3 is TGTGCCAGCAGCGTAGGATCAGGGGCCTTCTACAATGAGCAGTTCTTC. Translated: CASSVGSGAFYNEQFF. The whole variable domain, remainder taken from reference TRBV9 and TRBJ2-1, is DSGVTQTPKHLITATGQRVTLRCSPRSGDLSVYWYQQSLDQGLQFLIQYYNGEERAKGNILERFSAQQFPDLHSELNLSSLELGDSALYFCASSVGSGAFYNEQFFGPGTRLTVL.

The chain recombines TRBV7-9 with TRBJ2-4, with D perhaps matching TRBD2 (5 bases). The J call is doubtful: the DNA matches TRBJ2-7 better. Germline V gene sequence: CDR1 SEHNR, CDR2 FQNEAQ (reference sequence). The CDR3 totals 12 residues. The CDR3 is CASSLERLEQYF. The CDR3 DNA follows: TGTGCCAGCAGCTTAGAGCGGCTCGAGCAGTACTTC.